This TCR beta chain is from a study of monozygotic twins with inflammatory bowel disease. General study results and limits: Against healthy co-twins, IBD patients had lower TCRbeta diversity (measured by inverse Simpson).

Each UMI harboured a 6-nucleotide sample barcode and was appended via template switching. No DNA is given; TCRdb re-called the 5' RACE reads and lists each CDR3 protein once. In total, the table holds 88,000 or so distinct CDR3 sequences. No T cells were sorted before total RNA was taken from whole blood. A word on this clonotype: Its antigen is not identified.

The sample comprised blood. The clonotype was recovered from a human donor with ulcerative colitis or Crohn's disease, or a healthy co-twin of an affected twin (not recorded which).

CDR3 amino acids: CASSLGVSTAHYGYTF. V gene TRBV7-6 combines with J gene TRBJ1-2; the D call from TCRdb, TRBD1, cannot be confirmed without DNA. The germline gives CDR1 SGHVS, CDR2 FNYEAQ. The CDR3 totals 16 residues.